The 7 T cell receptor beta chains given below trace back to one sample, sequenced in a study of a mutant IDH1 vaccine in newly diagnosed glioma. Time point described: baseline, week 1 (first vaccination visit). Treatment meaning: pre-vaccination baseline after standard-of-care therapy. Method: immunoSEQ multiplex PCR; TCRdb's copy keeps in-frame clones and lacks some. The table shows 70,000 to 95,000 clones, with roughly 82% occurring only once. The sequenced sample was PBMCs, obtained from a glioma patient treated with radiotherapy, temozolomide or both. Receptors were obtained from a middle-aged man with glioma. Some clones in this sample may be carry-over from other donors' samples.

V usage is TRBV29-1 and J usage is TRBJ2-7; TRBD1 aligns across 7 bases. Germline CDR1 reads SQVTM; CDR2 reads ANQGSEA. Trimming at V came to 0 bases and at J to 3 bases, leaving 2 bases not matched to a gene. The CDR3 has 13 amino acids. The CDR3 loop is CSVEETGFYEQYF. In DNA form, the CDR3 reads TGCAGCGTTGAAGAGACAGGGTTCTACGAGCAGTACTTC.

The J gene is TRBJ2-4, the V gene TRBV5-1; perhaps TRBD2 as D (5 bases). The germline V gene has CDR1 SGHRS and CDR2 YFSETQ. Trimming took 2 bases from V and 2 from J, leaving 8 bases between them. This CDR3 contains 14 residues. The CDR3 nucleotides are TGCGCCAGCAGCTTTGAGGGAACCAAAAACATTCAGTACTTC. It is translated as CASSFEGTKNIQYF.

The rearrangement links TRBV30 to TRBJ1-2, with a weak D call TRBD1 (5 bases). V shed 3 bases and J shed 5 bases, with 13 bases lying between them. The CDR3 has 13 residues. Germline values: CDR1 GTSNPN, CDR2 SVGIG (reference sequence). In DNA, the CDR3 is TGTGCCTGGAGCCAGGGCAGAAGTTATGGCTACACCTTC. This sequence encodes CAWSQGRSYGYTF.

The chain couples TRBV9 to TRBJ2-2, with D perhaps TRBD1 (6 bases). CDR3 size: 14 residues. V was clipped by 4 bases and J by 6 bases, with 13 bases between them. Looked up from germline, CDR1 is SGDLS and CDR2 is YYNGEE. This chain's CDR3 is CASSQAGVPGELFF. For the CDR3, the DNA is TGTGCCAGCAGCCAAGCAGGGGTCCCCGGGGAGCTGTTTTTT.

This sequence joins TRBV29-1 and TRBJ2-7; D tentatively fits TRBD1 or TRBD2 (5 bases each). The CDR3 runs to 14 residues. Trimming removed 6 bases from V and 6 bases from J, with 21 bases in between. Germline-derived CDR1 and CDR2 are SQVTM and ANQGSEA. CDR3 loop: CSVGTRTAVVEQYF. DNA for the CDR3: TGCAGCGTGGGGACCAGGACGGCCGTGGTCGAGCAGTACTTC.

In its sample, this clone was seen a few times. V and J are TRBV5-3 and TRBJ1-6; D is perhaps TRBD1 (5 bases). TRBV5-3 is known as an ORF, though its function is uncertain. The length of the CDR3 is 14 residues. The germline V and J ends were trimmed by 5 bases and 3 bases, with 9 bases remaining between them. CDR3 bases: TGTGCCAGAAGTGTTCAGGGCTATAATTCACCCCTCCACTTT. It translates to CARSVQGYNSPLHF.

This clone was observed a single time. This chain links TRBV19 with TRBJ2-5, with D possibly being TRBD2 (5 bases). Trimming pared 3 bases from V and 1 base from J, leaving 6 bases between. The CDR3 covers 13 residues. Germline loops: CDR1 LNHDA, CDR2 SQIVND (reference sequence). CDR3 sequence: CASSISGQETQYF. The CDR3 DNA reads TGTGCCAGTAGTATCAGCGGCCAAGAGACCCAGTACTTC.